In this sample, the clone carrying this T cell receptor beta chain turned up many times. Trimming cost V 3 bases and J 6 bases, with 15 bases left between them. The CDR3 is 15 residues long. Germline V gene data show CDR1 as MGHRA and CDR2 as YSYEKL. The sample belongs to a study of shared clonotypes between healthy human individuals. Here immunoSEQ multiplex PCR was the method, and the copy in TCRdb shows in-frame clones only, minus some. Of roughly 450,000 clones listed, approximately 79% are singletons. This chain links TRBV4-1 with TRBJ1-3; D is perhaps TRBD1 (5 bases). The sequence was obtained from a middle-aged woman in good health. Some clones in this sample may be carry-over from other donors' samples. Sequences were obtained from PBMCs. CDR3 sequence: CASSQSLGGANTIYF. For the CDR3, the DNA is TGCGCCAGCAGCCAGTCCCTCGGGGGAGCAAACACCATATATTTT.